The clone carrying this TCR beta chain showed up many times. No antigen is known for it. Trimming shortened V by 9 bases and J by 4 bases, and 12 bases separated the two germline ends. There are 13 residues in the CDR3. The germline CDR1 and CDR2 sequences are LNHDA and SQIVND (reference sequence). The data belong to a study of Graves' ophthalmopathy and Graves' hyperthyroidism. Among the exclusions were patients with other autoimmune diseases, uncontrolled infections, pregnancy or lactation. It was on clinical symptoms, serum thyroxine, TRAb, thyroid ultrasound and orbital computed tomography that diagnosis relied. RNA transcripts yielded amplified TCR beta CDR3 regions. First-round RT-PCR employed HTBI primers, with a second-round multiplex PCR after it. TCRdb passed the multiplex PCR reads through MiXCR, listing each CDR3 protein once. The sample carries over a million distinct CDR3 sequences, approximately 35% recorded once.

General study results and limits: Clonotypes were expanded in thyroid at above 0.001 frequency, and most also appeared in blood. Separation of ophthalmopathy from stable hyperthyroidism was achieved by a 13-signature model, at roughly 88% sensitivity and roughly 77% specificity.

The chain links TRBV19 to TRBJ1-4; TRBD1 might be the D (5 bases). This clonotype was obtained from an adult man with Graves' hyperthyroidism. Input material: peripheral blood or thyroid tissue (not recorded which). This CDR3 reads CASSGRVNEKLFF. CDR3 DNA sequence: TGTGCCAGCTCGGGACGGGTTAATGAAAAACTGTTTTTT.